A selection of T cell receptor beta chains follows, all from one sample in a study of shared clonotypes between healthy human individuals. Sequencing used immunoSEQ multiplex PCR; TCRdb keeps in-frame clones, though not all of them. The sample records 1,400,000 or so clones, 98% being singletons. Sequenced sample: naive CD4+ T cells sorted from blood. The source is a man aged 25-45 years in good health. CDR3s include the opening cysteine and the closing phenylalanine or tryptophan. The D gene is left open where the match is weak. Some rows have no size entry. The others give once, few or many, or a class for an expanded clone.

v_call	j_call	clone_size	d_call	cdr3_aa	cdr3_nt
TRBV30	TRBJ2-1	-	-	CAWSTGSSYNEQFF	TGTGCCTGGAGTACAGGGAGCTCCTACAATGAGCAGTTCTTC
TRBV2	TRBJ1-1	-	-	CASGSLNTEAFF	TGTGCCAGTGGGAGCTTGAACACTGAAGCTTTCTTT
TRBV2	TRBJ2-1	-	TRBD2	CASLSGLATSYNEQFF	TGTGCCAGCCTTTCGGGACTAGCGACCTCCTACAATGAGCAGTTCTTC
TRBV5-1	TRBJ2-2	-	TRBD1	CASSSQGAGTGELFF	TGCGCCAGCAGCTCCCAGGGGGCCGGTACCGGGGAGCTGTTTTTT
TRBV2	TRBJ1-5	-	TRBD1	CASSDGTAYQPQHF	TGTGCCAGCAGCGACGGGACAGCATATCAGCCCCAGCATTTT
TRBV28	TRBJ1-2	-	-	CASSLIGLGYTF	TGTGCCAGCAGTTTAATCGGTTTGGGCTACACCTTC
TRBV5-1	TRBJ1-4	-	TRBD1	CASSGQGADNEKLFF	TGCGCCAGCTCTGGACAGGGGGCCGATAATGAAAAACTGTTTTTT
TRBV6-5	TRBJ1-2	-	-	CASSYSTPERNYGYTF	TGTGCCAGCAGTTACTCGACACCGGAGAGGAACTATGGCTACACCTTC
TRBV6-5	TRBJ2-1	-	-	CASSYSVMGNEQFF	TGTGCCAGCAGTTACTCCGTCATGGGAAATGAGCAGTTCTTC
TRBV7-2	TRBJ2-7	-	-	CASRRDRQSSYEQYF	TGTGCCAGCAGGCGGGACCGACAGAGCTCCTACGAGCAGTACTTC
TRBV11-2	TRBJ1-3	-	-	CASSLSPGGSGGTIYF	TGTGCCAGCAGCTTATCGCCCGGGGGATCCGGCGGCACCATATATTTT
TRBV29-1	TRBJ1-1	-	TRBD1	CSADMRGQDTEAFF	TGCAGCGCAGATATGAGGGGGCAGGACACTGAAGCTTTCTTT
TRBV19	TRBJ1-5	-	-	CASSAQGMVNQPQHF	TGTGCCAGTAGTGCCCAGGGAATGGTCAATCAGCCCCAGCATTTT
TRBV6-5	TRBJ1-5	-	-	CASRETVVNQPQHF	TGTGCCAGCAGGGAGACGGTGGTCAATCAGCCCCAGCATTTT
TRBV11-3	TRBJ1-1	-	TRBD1	CASSLGGADRERTEAFF	TGTGCCAGCAGCTTAGGTGGGGCGGACAGGGAGAGGACTGAAGCTTTCTTT
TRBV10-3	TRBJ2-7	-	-	CAISDTDYEQYF	TGTGCCATCAGTGACACAGACTACGAGCAGTACTTC
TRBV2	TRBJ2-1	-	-	CAVSGGLGRESFF	TGTGCCGTTAGCGGAGGGCTCGGACGGGAGTCGTTCTTC
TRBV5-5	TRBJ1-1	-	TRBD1	CASSLWGQQNTEAFF	TGTGCCAGCAGCTTGTGGGGACAGCAGAACACTGAAGCTTTCTTT
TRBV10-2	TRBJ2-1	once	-	CASNPNPGTYSYNEQFF	TGCGCCAGCAACCCGAACCCAGGGACCTATTCCTACAATGAGCAGTTCTTC
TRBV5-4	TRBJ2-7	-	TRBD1	CASSPSGQGNEQYF	TGTGCCAGCAGCCCATCGGGACAGGGGAACGAGCAGTACTTC
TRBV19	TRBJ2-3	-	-	CASSKDTDTQYF	TGTGCCAGTAGTAAAGACACAGATACGCAGTATTTT
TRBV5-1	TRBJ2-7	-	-	CASSLGTNNAYEQYF	TGCGCCAGCAGCCTTGGGACAAACAATGCCTACGAGCAGTACTTC
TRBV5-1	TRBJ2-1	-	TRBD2	CASSLGLAGVVYNEQFF	TGCGCCAGCAGCCTAGGACTAGCGGGAGTGGTCTACAATGAGCAGTTCTTC
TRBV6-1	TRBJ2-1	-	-	CASSRSGRDNEQFF	TGTGCCAGCAGTCGTAGCGGACGGGACAATGAGCAGTTCTTC
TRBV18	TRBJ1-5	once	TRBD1	CASSRDRDGQPQHF	TGTGCCAGCTCAAGGGACAGGGACGGTCAGCCCCAGCATTTT
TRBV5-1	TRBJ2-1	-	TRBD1	CASSRDSNEQFF	TGCGCCAGCAGCCGGGACAGCAATGAGCAGTTCTTC
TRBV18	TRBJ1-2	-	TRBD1	CASSPQLRGQGGDGYTF	TGTGCCAGCTCACCTCAACTCCGGGGACAGGGAGGCGATGGCTACACCTTC
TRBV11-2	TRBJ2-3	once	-	CASSTLAERFTDTQYF	TGTGCCAGCAGCACGTTAGCGGAGCGTTTCACAGATACGCAGTATTTT
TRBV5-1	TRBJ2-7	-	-	CASSLVPTEDEQYF	TGCGCCAGCAGCTTGGTACCGACAGAGGACGAGCAGTACTTC
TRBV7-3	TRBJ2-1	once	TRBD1	CASSLVGTETYNEQFF	TGTGCCAGCAGCTTGGTTGGGACAGAGACTTACAATGAGCAGTTCTTC
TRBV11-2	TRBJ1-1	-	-	CASSPGTSRGTEAFF	TGTGCCAGCAGCCCGGGGACCTCAAGGGGGACTGAAGCTTTCTTT
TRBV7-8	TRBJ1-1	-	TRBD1	CASSLDRVNTEAFF	TGTGCCAGCAGCTTGGACAGGGTCAACACTGAAGCTTTCTTT
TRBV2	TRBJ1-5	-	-	CASDPQGSDQPQHF	TGTGCCAGCGATCCCCAGGGTTCGGATCAGCCCCAGCATTTT
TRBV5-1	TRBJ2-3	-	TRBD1	CASSTGGGTDTQYF	TGCGCCAGCTCTACAGGGGGAGGTACAGATACGCAGTATTTT
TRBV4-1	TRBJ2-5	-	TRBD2	CASSQRTSGREETQYF	TGCGCCAGCAGCCAGAGAACTAGCGGCCGAGAGGAGACCCAGTACTTC